The source of this T cell receptor (beta chain) is a study of shared clonotypes between healthy human individuals. The CDR3 runs to 17 residues. Germline V gene data show CDR1 as LNHDA and CDR2 as SQIVND (reference sequence). After removal of 0 bases from V and 6 bases from J, the junction contained 9 bases not matched to a gene. Whole-study findings and limits: An anticipated effect of sequencing depth on clonotype sharing among donors was recognized.

The sorted-subset replicate PCRs were given about 210 ng DNA, which is 27,000 or so T cell genomes. Authors' data handling: As immunoSEQ supplied junction-only sequences (without quality scores), filtering differed. Sequenced by immunoSEQ multiplex PCR; TCRdb stores in-frame clones only, minus some. V and J calls and clone size are given by that table; D and trimming were obtained from the DNA. The data hold roughly 410,000 clones, with 90% to 98% observed a single time. As regards this clone: The antigen is unknown.

The V and J genes are TRBV19 and TRBJ2-7; 12 bases line up with TRBD2. Sequenced: memory CD8+ T cells sorted from blood. This sample's subset: CD45RO+ cells pooled with CCR7-negative TemRA cells. The sequence derives from a man aged 25 to 40 in good health. The CDR3 DNA reads as TGTGCCAGTAGTATAGACCCACGACTAGCGGGAGTTCGCGAGCAGTACTTC. Protein: CASSIDPRLAGVREQYF.